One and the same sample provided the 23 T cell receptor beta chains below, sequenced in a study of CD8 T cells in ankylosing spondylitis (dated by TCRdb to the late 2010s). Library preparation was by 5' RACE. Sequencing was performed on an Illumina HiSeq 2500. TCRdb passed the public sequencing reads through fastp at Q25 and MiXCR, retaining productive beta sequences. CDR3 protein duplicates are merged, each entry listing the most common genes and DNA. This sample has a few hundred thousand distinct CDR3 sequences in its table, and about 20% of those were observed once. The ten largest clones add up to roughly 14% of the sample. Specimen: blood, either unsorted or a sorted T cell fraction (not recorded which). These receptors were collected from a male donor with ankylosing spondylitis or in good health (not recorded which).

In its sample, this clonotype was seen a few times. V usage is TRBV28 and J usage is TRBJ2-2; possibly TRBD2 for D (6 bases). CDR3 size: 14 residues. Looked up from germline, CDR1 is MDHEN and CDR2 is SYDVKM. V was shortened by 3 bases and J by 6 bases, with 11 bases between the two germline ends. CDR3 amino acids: CASSFALAAGELFF. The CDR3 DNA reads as TGTGCCAGCAGTTTCGCACTAGCAGCCGGGGAGCTGTTTTTT.

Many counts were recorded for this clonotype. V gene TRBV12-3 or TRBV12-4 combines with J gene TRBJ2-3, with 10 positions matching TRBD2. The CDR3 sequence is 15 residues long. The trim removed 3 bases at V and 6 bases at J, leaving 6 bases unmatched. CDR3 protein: CASSFRAGGPDTQYF. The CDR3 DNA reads TGTGCCAGCAGTTTTAGAGCGGGGGGGCCTGATACGCAGTATTTT.

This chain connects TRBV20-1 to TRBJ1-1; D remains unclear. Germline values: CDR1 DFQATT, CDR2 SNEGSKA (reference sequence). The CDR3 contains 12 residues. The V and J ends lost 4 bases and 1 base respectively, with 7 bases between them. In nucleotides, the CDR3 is TGCAGTGCTACTGAGACGAACACTGAAGCTTTCTTT. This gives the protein CSATETNTEAFF.

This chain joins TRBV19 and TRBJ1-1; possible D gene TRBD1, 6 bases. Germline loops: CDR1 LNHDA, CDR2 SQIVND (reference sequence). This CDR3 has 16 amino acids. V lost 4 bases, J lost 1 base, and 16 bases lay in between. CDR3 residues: CASSSTTGTQNTEAFF. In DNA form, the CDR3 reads TGTGCCAGTAGTAGTACTACCGGGACACAGAACACTGAAGCTTTCTTT.

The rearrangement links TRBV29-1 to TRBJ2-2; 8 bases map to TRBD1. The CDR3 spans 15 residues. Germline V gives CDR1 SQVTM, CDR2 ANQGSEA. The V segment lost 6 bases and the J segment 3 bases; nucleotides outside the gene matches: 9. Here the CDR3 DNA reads TGCAGCGTGAAGGGCGGGACAGGTGACACCGGGGAGCTGTTTTTT. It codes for CSVKGGTGDTGELFF.

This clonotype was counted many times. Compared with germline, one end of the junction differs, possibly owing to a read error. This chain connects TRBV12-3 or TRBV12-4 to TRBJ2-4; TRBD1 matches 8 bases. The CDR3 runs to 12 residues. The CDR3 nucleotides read TGTGCCAGCAGTTTCTCTATTGACAGGGGTATCTTC. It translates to CASSFSIDRGIF.

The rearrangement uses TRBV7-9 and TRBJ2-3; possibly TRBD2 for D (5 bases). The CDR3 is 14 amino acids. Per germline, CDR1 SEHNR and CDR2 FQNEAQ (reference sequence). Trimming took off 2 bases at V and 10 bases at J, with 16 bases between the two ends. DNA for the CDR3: TGTGCCAGCAGCTTATCTACTGACGCCGGGGCGCAGTATTTT. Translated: CASSLSTDAGAQYF.

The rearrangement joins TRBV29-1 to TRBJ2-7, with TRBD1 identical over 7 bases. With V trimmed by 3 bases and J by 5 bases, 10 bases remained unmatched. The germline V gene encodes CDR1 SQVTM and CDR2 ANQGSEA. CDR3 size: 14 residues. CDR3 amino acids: CSVDVGTENNEQYF. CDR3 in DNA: TGCAGCGTTGACGTCGGGACAGAGAACAACGAGCAGTACTTC.

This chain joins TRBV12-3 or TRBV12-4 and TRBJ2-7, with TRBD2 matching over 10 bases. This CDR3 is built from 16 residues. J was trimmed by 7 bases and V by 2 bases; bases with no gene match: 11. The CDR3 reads CASSLRPSGGGMEQYF. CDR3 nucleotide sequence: TGTGCCAGCAGTTTAAGGCCTAGCGGGGGCGGAATGGAGCAGTACTTC.

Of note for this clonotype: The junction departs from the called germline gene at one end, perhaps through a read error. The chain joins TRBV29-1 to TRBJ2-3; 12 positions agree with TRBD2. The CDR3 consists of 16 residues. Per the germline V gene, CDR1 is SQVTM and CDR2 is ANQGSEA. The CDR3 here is CSVEAPLAGGTDTQYF. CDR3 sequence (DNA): TGCAGCGTCGAAGCACCTCTAGCGGGGGGGACAGATACGCAGTATTTT.

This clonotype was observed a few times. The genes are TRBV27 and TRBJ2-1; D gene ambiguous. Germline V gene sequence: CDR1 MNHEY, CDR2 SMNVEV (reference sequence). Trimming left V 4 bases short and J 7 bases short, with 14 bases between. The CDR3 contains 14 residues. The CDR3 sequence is CASSSALKSNEQFF. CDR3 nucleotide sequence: TGTGCCAGCAGTTCGGCCCTAAAATCGAATGAGCAGTTCTTC.

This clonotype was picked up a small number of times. The CDR3 spells CASSQDRSNTEAFF. The CDR3 region has the DNA TGTGCCAGCAGTCAGGACAGGTCGAACACTGAAGCTTTCTTT. This chain links TRBV28 with TRBJ1-1; 7 bases map to TRBD1. This CDR3 has 14 residues. J was trimmed by 1 base and V by 5 bases; bases with no gene match: 4. Germline-derived CDR1 and CDR2 are MDHEN and SYDVKM.

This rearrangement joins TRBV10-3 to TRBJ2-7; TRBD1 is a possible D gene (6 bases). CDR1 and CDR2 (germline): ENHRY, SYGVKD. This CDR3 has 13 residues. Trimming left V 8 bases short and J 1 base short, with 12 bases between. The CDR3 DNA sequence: TGTGCCATCGGGCAGGGGCTATCCTACGAGCAGTACTTC. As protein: CAIGQGLSYEQYF.

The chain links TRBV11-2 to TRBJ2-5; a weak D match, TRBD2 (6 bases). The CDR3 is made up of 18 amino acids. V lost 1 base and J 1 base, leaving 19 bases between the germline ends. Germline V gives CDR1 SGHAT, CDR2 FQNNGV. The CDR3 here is CASSLGFRVSGFQETQYF. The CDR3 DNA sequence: TGTGCCAGCAGCTTAGGGTTTCGGGTTAGCGGCTTCCAAGAGACCCAGTACTTC.

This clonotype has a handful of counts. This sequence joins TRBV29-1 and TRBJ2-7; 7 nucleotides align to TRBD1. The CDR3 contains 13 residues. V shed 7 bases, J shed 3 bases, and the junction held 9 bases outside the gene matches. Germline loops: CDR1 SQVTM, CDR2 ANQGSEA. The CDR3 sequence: CSAFSGTVYEQYF. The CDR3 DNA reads TGCAGCGCCTTCTCCGGGACAGTCTACGAGCAGTACTTC.

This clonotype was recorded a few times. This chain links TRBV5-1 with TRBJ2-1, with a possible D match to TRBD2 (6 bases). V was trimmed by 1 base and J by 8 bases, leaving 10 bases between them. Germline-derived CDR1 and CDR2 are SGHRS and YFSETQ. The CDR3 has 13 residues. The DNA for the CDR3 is TGCGCCAGCAGCTTGTGGAGGGCGGATGAGCAGTTCTTC. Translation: CASSLWRADEQFF.

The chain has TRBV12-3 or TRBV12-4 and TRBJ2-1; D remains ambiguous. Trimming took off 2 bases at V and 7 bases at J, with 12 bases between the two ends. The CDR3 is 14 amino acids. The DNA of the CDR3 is TGTGCCAGCAGTTTATGTGGGGTAGGTAATGAGCAGTTCTTC. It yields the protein CASSLCGVGNEQFF.

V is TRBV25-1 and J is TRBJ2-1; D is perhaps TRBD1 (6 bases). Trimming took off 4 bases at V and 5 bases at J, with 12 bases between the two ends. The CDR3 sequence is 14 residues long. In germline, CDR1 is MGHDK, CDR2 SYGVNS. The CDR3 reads CASSAQGLHNEQFF. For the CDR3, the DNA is TGTGCCAGCAGTGCCCAGGGGCTACACAATGAGCAGTTCTTC.

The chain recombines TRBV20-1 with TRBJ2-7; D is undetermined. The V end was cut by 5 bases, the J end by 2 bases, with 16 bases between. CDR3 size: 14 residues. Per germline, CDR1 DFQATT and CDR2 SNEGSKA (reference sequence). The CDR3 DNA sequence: TGCAGTGCTCCTGGCCATCTGGGTCCCTACGAGCAGTACTTC. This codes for CSAPGHLGPYEQYF.

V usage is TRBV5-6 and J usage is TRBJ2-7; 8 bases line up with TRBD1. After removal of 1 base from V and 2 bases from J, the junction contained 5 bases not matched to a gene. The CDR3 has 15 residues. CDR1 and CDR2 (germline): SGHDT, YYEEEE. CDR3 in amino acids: CASSLSRGPPYEQYF. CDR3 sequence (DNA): TGTGCCAGCAGCTTGTCCAGGGGGCCCCCCTACGAGCAGTACTTC.

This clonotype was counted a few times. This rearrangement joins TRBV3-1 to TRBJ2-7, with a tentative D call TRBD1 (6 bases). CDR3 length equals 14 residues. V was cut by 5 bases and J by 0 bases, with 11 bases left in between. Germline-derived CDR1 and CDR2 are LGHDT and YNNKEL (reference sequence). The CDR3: CASSYTGRSYEQYF. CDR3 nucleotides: TGTGCCAGCAGCTATACAGGGCGCTCCTACGAGCAGTACTTC.

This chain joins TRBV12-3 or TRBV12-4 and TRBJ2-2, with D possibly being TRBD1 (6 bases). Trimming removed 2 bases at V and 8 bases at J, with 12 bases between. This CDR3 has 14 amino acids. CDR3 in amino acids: CASSLNRVSGELFF. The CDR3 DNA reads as TGTGCCAGCAGTTTAAACAGGGTATCGGGGGAGCTGTTTTTT.

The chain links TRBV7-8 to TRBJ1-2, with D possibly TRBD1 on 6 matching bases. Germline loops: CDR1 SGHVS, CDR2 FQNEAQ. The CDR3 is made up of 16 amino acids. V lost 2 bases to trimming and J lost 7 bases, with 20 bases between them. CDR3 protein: CASSLSSPGVASGYTF. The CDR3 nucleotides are TGTGCCAGCAGCTTAAGTTCCCCAGGGGTAGCAAGTGGCTACACCTTC.